These T cell receptor beta chains were read from a single sample in a study of T cell responses to AZD1222 COVID-19 vaccine. Profiling relied on immunoSEQ multiplex PCR, and the TCRdb table lists in-frame clones only, not all of them. The table has 120,000 or so clones, about nine tenths seen once. Sequences were derived from peripheral blood, sampled on day 0 of AZD1222 vaccination. These TCRs come from an adult in good health. Each CDR3 is given with its conserved first and last residue. The order of the fields is V gene, J gene, D gene, clone size, CDR3 DNA, CDR3 protein. A D gene is named only where the DNA matches it firmly. Expanded clones get a size class; other rows say once, few or many, or leave the size out.

V: TRBV27; J: TRBJ2-7; D: NA; size: NA; DNA: TGTGCCAGCAGTAACTACGAGCAGTACTTC; CDR3: CASSNYEQYF
V: TRBV18; J: TRBJ1-5; D: NA; size: NA; DNA: TGTGCCAGCTCTCAAGGGGGACACCTCAATCAGCCCCAGCATTTT; CDR3: CASSQGGHLNQPQHF
V: TRBV30; J: TRBJ1-2; D: NA; size: NA; DNA: TGTGCCTGGAGTTTCCGGACACACAAGTATGGCTACACCTTC; CDR3: CAWSFRTHKYGYTF
V: TRBV19; J: TRBJ2-7; D: NA; size: NA; DNA: TGTGCCAGTAGTAGCCCCTCGGACAGCGCCTACGAGCAGTACTTC; CDR3: CASSSPSDSAYEQYF
V: TRBV4-2; J: TRBJ2-3; D: TRBD2; size: NA; DNA: TGTGCCAGCAGCGCCAAGGCGGGGGGGAGCACAGATACGCAGTATTTT; CDR3: CASSAKAGGSTDTQYF
V: TRBV11-1; J: TRBJ2-5; D: TRBD2; size: NA; DNA: TGTGCCAGCAGCTTGTTCGCGGGAGGGCCGGAGACCCAGTACTTC; CDR3: CASSLFAGGPETQYF
V: TRBV28; J: TRBJ2-1; D: NA; size: NA; DNA: TGTGCCAGCAGTTACATTAGTCAGTCAATGGGCTACAATGAGCAGTTCTTC; CDR3: CASSYISQSMGYNEQFF
V: TRBV7-9; J: TRBJ2-3; D: NA; size: few; DNA: TGTGCCAGCAGCTTAGCCGGGACCTCCTACACAGATACGCAGTATTTT; CDR3: CASSLAGTSYTDTQYF
V: TRBV28; J: TRBJ2-7; D: TRBD2; size: NA; DNA: TGTGCCAGCATTCCTCCGGGACTAGTTAGTAAGCAGTACTTC; CDR3: CASIPPGLVSKQYF
V: TRBV28; J: TRBJ1-1; D: NA; size: few; DNA: TGTGCCAGCAGTCCCAGGGACCTAAACACTGAAGCTTTCTTT; CDR3: CASSPRDLNTEAFF
V: TRBV6-5; J: TRBJ2-7; D: TRBD1; size: NA; DNA: TGTGCCAGCAGTTACGACAGGGCATCCTACGAGCAGTACTTC; CDR3: CASSYDRASYEQYF
V: TRBV6-5; J: TRBJ1-2; D: NA; size: NA; DNA: TGTGCCAGCCAAGTTGGGGGCGGGGGCTATGGCTACACCTTC; CDR3: CASQVGGGGYGYTF
V: TRBV5-1; J: TRBJ2-2; D: NA; size: NA; DNA: TGCGCCAGCAGCTTCCAAGGGTCCGGGGAGCTGTTTTTT; CDR3: CASSFQGSGELFF
V: TRBV11-2; J: TRBJ1-1; D: NA; size: few; DNA: TGTGCCAGCAGCTTTCCCCGGGGAGGGAAGAACACTGAAGCTTTCTTT; CDR3: CASSFPRGGKNTEAFF
V: TRBV6-6; J: TRBJ1-2; D: NA; size: NA; DNA: TGTGCCAGCAGTCGTTTTATACAGGGCTCCCTGAGGGGCAACTATGGCTACACCTTC; CDR3: CASSRFIQGSLRGNYGYTF